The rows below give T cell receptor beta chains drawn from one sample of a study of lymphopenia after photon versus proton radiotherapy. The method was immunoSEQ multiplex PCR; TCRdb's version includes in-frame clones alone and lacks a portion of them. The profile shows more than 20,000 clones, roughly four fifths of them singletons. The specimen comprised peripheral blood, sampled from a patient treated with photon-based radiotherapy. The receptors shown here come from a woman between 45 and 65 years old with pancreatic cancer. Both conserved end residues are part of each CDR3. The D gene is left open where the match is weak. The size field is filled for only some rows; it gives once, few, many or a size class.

CDR3 protein: CASSPFIGGEQYF
CDR3 DNA: TGTGCCAGCAGCCCCTTTATAGGGGGCGAGCAGTACTTC
D gene: NA
clone size: NA
V gene: TRBV7-2
J gene: TRBJ2-7

CDR3 protein: CASSPEGGWAGETQYF
CDR3 DNA: TGTGCCAGCAGCCCAGAAGGGGGTTGGGCGGGAGAGACCCAGTACTTC
D gene: NA
clone size: NA
V gene: TRBV7-7
J gene: TRBJ2-5

CDR3 protein: CASRREGGDKNIQYF
CDR3 DNA: TGTGCCAGCAGAAGGGAGGGAGGGGACAAAAACATTCAGTACTTC
D gene: TRBD2
clone size: NA
V gene: TRBV6-5
J gene: TRBJ2-4

CDR3 protein: CSLNGGAGKYNEQFF
CDR3 DNA: TGCAGCCTTAACGGGGGGGCGGGAAAGTACAATGAGCAGTTCTTC
D gene: TRBD2
clone size: once
V gene: TRBV29-1
J gene: TRBJ2-1

CDR3 protein: CAWGLSKDTQYF
CDR3 DNA: TGTGCCTGGGGGCTTAGCAAGGATACGCAGTATTTT
D gene: NA
clone size: NA
V gene: TRBV30
J gene: TRBJ2-3

CDR3 protein: CASRLGTGGLKLFF
CDR3 DNA: TGTGCCAGCAGACTCGGGACAGGGGGTCTAAAACTGTTTTTT
D gene: TRBD1
clone size: NA
V gene: TRBV2
J gene: TRBJ1-4

CDR3 protein: CASRANPGQGYEQYF
CDR3 DNA: TGTGCCAGCAGGGCCAATCCGGGACAGGGCTACGAGCAGTACTTC
D gene: TRBD1
clone size: NA
V gene: TRBV2
J gene: TRBJ2-7

CDR3 protein: CASRPRGGPNTEAFF
CDR3 DNA: TGTGCCAGCAGACCTCGGGGGGGCCCCAACACTGAAGCTTTCTTT
D gene: NA
clone size: NA
V gene: TRBV6-6
J gene: TRBJ1-1

CDR3 protein: CATSATGTSLSGANVLTF
CDR3 DNA: TGTGCCACCAGCGCTACCGGGACATCCCTTTCTGGGGCCAACGTCCTGACTTTC
D gene: NA
clone size: NA
V gene: TRBV15
J gene: TRBJ2-6

CDR3 protein: CASTGTSASYEQYF
CDR3 DNA: TGCGCCAGCACAGGGACTAGCGCATCCTACGAGCAGTACTTC
D gene: TRBD2
clone size: NA
V gene: TRBV10-1
J gene: TRBJ2-7

CDR3 protein: CATRGGGGDTQYF
CDR3 DNA: TGTGCCACTAGAGGAGGGGGAGGAGATACGCAGTATTTT
D gene: NA
clone size: once
V gene: TRBV15
J gene: TRBJ2-3